The 16 T cell receptor beta chains below come from one sample, sequenced in a study of type 1 regulatory T cells. TCRdb re-derived calls from the reads in MiXCR, one entry per CDR3 protein. Of 35,000 to 50,000 distinct CDR3 sequences listed, approximately 12% were seen once; the top ten hold approximately 8%. Antigens for these TCRs are unknown. Sequenced material: cultured non-Tr1 T cells, either the whole culture or a sorted T cell fraction (not recorded which). The receptors here all came from a human donor in good health.

This clonotype was counted at least ten times. The V call is TRBV2, the J call TRBJ2-5; D remains unclear. The CDR3 is 12 residues long. The germline V gene encodes CDR1 SNHLY and CDR2 FYNNEI. Between the trimmed V and J ends, which lost 5 bases and 4 bases, there was a span of 8 bases. The CDR3: CASSLGLETQYF. CDR3 in DNA: TGTGCCAGCAGTTTAGGTCTAGAGACCCAGTACTTC.

Details on this clonotype: A clone one base away is much larger, so this may be a read error. The chain recombines TRBV11-2 with TRBJ2-1, with 13 bases lining up with TRBD2. V was clipped by 5 bases and J by 13 bases; unmatched bases: 11. Germline V gives CDR1 SGHAT, CDR2 FQNNGV. The CDR3 has 15 amino acids. The CDR3 nucleotides are TGTGCCAGCAGCGAACTAGCGGGGGGGTTGGAGACCCAGTTCTTC. It yields the protein CASSELAGGLETQFF.

The sample holds many counts of this clonotype. V usage is TRBV6-1 and J usage is TRBJ2-3; TRBD2 is a possible D gene (5 bases). Germline V gives CDR1 MNHNS, CDR2 SASEGT. This CDR3 region has 15 residues. V gave up 5 bases and J gave up 5 bases, with 17 bases separating them. CDR3 nucleotides: TGTGCCAGCAGTTCCTTTATGGAGGATCGAGATACGCAGTATTTT. Translating it yields CASSSFMEDRDTQYF.

The gene calls are TRBV18 and TRBJ2-1; D possibly corresponds to TRBD1 (7 bases). The germline CDR1 and CDR2 sequences are KGHSH and LQKENI. The V gene lost 0 bases and the J gene lost 8 bases, with 17 bases spanning the gap. This CDR3 is built from 16 residues. CDR3 DNA sequence: TGTGCCAGCTCACCACCCCTAGCCAGGGGGGTCTATGAGCAGTTCTTC. This codes for CASSPPLARGVYEQFF.

This clonotype was seen at least ten times. The chain is built from TRBV18 and TRBJ2-5; D is undetermined. Germline loops: CDR1 KGHSH, CDR2 LQKENI. V shed 6 bases and J shed 7 bases, with 15 bases lying between them. The CDR3 totals 13 residues. The CDR3 bases are TGTGCCAGCTCCCCTAATGACGCAACGACCCAGTACTTC. Translated: CASSPNDATTQYF.

Ten or more counts support this clonotype. CDR3 loop: CASSLVDANTGELFF. The CDR3, as DNA: TGCGCCAGCAGCTTGGTGGACGCGAACACCGGGGAGCTGTTTTTT. This chain joins TRBV5-1 and TRBJ2-2, with D unclear. The germline CDR1 and CDR2 sequences are SGHRS and YFSETQ. V was shortened by 0 bases and J by 0 bases, with 6 bases between the two germline ends. CDR3 length equals 15 residues.

This clonotype was counted many times. This chain joins TRBV24-1 and TRBJ2-1; 10 nucleotides match TRBD2. The CDR3 has 17 residues. Trimming at V came to 4 bases and at J to 6 bases, leaving 11 bases not matched to a gene. CDR1 is KGHDR, CDR2 SFDVKD, per germline. The DNA of the CDR3 is TGTGCCACCAGTGACCCCGTAGCGGGAGGAAGTATCAATGAGCAGTTCTTC. Translating it yields CATSDPVAGGSINEQFF.

This clonotype appeared many times. The chain links TRBV20-1 to TRBJ1-3, with 8 bases lining up with TRBD1. Germline V CDR1 and CDR2: DFQATT, SNEGSKA (reference sequence). This CDR3 contains 15 residues. The junction had 3 bases not matched to a gene; V was cut back by 0 bases and J by 2 bases. The chain's CDR3 is CSARDSGGAGNTIYF. The CDR3, as DNA: TGCAGTGCTAGAGATTCAGGGGGCGCTGGAAACACCATATATTTT.

Ten or more counts support this clonotype. This sequence joins TRBV12-3 or TRBV12-4 and TRBJ2-5, with D possibly being TRBD1 (5 bases). Trimming shortened V by 3 bases and J by 5 bases, and 13 bases separated the two germline ends. The CDR3 has 14 amino acids. This CDR3 is CASSLVRASETQYF. CDR3 nucleotides: TGTGCCAGCAGTTTGGTCAGGGCATCGGAGACCCAGTACTTC.

By proportion, this clonotype is medium-sized. The J gene is TRBJ2-7, the V gene TRBV7-8; D might be TRBD1 or TRBD2, each matching 5 bases. Germline values: CDR1 SGHVS, CDR2 FQNEAQ. V lost 3 bases and J lost 0, with 12 bases in between. The CDR3 covers 15 residues. As DNA, the CDR3 is TGTGCCAGCAGCTTCGGGACCACCACCTCCTACGAGCAGTACTTC. Its translation is CASSFGTTTSYEQYF.

This clonotype appeared many times. The chain uses TRBV5-1 and TRBJ2-3, with a weak D call TRBD1 (5 bases). Germline CDR1 SGHRS, CDR2 YFSETQ. V gave up 2 bases and J gave up 4 bases, with 11 bases separating them. This CDR3 region has 14 residues. The CDR3: CASSLTQGADTQYF. CDR3 DNA: TGCGCCAGCAGCTTAACGCAGGGTGCAGATACGCAGTATTTT.

This clonotype appeared many times. The chain uses TRBV30 and TRBJ1-6, with 7 bases identical to TRBD1. J lost 7 bases, V lost 3 bases, and 9 bases had no gene match. Germline CDR1 is GTSNPN and CDR2 is SVGIG (reference sequence). CDR3 length: 15 residues. In nucleotides, the CDR3 is TGTGCCTGGAGACAAACAGGGGCGGAAAATTCACCCCTCCACTTT. As protein: CAWRQTGAENSPLHF.

In its sample, this clonotype was seen many times. V and J are TRBV7-2 and TRBJ1-6; possible D gene TRBD1, 6 bases. V was pared by 6 bases and J by 13 bases, with 13 bases between. The CDR3 sequence is 12 residues long. Germline lookup yields CDR1 SGHTA and CDR2 FQGNSA. The CDR3 spells CASRPQGEPLHF. CDR3 in DNA: TGTGCCAGCAGACCACAGGGCGAGCCCCTCCACTTT.

At least ten counts were recorded for this clonotype. CDR3 sequence: CASSLLPGSYNEQFF. The DNA for the CDR3 is TGTGCCAGCAGCTTATTACCTGGCTCCTACAATGAGCAGTTCTTC. The V and J genes are TRBV7-2 and TRBJ2-1; no clear D gene. This CDR3 is built from 15 residues. Germline-derived CDR1 and CDR2 are SGHTA and FQGNSA. V was pared by 2 bases and J by 0 bases, with 8 bases between.

This clonotype was detected a few times. The chain has TRBV4-2 and TRBJ1-2, with no clear D. V gave up 1 base and J gave up 4 bases, with 10 bases separating them. CDR1 is LGHNA, CDR2 YNFKEQ, per germline. The CDR3 extends over 14 amino acids. Written as DNA, the CDR3 is TGTGCCAGCAGCCAAGGGGGTGGTGGCTATGGCTACACCTTC. Amino acids: CASSQGGGGYGYTF.

This chain links TRBV4-1 with TRBJ2-1; D may be TRBD2 (6 bases). CDR1 and CDR2 from the germline V gene are MGHRA and YSYEKL. This CDR3 has 15 residues. The V gene lost 4 bases and the J gene lost 1 base, with 11 bases spanning the gap. The DNA of the CDR3 is TGCGCCAGCAGCCCCGGGAGCCTTTCCTACAATGAGCAGTTCTTC. The encoded protein is CASSPGSLSYNEQFF.